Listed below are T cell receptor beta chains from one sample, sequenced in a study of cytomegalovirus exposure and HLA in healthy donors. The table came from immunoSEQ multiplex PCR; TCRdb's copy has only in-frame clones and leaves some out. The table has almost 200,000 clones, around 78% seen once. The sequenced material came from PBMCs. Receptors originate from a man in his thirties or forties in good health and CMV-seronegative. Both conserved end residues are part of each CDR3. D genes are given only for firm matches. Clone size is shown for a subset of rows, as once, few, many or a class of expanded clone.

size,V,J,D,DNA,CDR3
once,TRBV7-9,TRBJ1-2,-,TGTGCCAGCAGCCCGCTCCTGGAGTTTTCAAGAGGCGGCTACACCTTC,CASSPLLEFSRGGYTF
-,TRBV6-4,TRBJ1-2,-,TGTGCCAGCAGTGCCTCGACAGTTTCTAACTATGGCTACACCTTC,CASSASTVSNYGYTF
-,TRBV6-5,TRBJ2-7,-,TGTGCCAGCAGTTCCCGACTTCGCGAGCAGTACTTC,CASSSRLREQYF
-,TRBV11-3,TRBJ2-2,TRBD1,TGTGCCACCCAGAGGAACAGGGGCACCGGGGAGCTGTTTTTT,CATQRNRGTGELFF
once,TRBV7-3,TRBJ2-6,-,TGTGCCAGCAGCCCTTCACAAACTGGGGCCAACGTCCTGACTTTC,CASSPSQTGANVLTF
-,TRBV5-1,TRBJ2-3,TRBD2,TGCGCCAGCAGCTTGTTGACTAGCGGGGTCAGTGGTACAGATACGCAGTATTTT,CASSLLTSGVSGTDTQYF
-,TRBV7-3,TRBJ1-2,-,TGTGCCAGCAGCCCGGGTGGGAGGGTTGACGCCTATGGCTACACCTTC,CASSPGGRVDAYGYTF
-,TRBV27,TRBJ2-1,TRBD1,TGTGCCAGCAGTTTAGTGGGACAGGTTTACAATGAGCAGTTCTTC,CASSLVGQVYNEQFF
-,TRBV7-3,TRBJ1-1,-,TGTGCCAGCAGCTCCCTAACAGGGTTCACTGAAGCTTTCTTT,CASSSLTGFTEAFF
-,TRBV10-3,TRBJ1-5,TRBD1,TGTGCCATCAGTGACTATTGGGCAGGGGGAGATGATCAGCCCCAGCATTTT,CAISDYWAGGDDQPQHF
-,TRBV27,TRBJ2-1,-,TGTGCCAGCAGTTTTCCGGCTAGCGTGAACAATGAGCAGTTCTTC,CASSFPASVNNEQFF
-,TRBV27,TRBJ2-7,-,TGTGCCAGCAGCCGAGGACTGTACTACGAGCAGTACTTC,CASSRGLYYEQYF
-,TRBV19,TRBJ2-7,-,TGTGCCAGTAGTCTAACTCCGCTAACCTCGGGGTCCGAGCAGTACTTC,CASSLTPLTSGSEQYF
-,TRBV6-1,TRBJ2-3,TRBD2,TGTGCCAGCACCATACTAGCGGGTAGCACAGATACGCAGTATTTT,CASTILAGSTDTQYF
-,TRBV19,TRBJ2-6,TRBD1,TGTGCCAGTAGAGACCCGGGACAGGGGGCGCCTGGGGCCAACGTCCTGACTTTC,CASRDPGQGAPGANVLTF
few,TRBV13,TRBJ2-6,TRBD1,TGTGCCAGCAGCTTAGGAGGGGGCGAATCTGGGGCCAACGTCCTGACTTTC,CASSLGGGESGANVLTF
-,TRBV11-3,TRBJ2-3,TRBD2,TGTGCCAGCAGCCCAGGCGGGGGGCTCACAGATACGCAGTATTTT,CASSPGGGLTDTQYF
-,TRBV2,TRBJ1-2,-,TGTGCCAGCAGTGCAGGGTACCCGATGAACGGCTACACCTTC,CASSAGYPMNGYTF
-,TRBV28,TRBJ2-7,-,TGTGCCAGCAGCCGAGGGCGAGTTATAAGCTCCTACGAGCAGTACTTC,CASSRGRVISSYEQYF
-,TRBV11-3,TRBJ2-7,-,TGTGCCAGCAGCTCCGGTTACGAGCAGTACTTC,CASSSGYEQYF
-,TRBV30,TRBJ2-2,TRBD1,TGTGCCGGGGCTTGGAGGACAGGGAAACTATCCGGGGAGCTGTTTTTT,CAGAWRTGKLSGELFF
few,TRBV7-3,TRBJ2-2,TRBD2,TGTGCCAGCGGCCCCCGGTCTAGCGGAAACACCGGGGAGCTGTTTTTT,CASGPRSSGNTGELFF
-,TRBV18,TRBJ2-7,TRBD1,TGTGCCAGCTCCCCTCAGGACAGGGCGAACTACGAGCAGTACTTC,CASSPQDRANYEQYF
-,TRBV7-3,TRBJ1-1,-,TGTGCCAGCAGCTTAACGGGGGGGCTCACTGAAGCTTTCTTT,CASSLTGGLTEAFF
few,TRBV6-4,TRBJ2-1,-,TGTGCCAGCAGTGACTCGAACCGGGTCAATGAGCAGTTCTTC,CASSDSNRVNEQFF
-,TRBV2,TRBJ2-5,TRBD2,TGTGCCAGCAGAGCGACTAGCGCGCAGGTCAAAGAGACCCAGTACTTC,CASRATSAQVKETQYF
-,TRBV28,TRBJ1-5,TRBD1,TGTGCCAGCAGGACAGGGGGTATGGGCAATCAGCCCCAGCATTTT,CASRTGGMGNQPQHF
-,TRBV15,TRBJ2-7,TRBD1,TGTGCCACCAGCAGAGCCAGGGGGCCCAGTGTTATCTCCTACGAGCAGTACTTC,CATSRARGPSVISYEQYF
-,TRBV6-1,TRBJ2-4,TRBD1,TGTGCCAGCAGTGACCCGAGGACAGGGAAAAACATTCAGTACTTC,CASSDPRTGKNIQYF
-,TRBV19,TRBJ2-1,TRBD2,TGTGCCAGTGGGGCTAGCGGGGGCCTTTACAATGAGCAGTTCTTC,CASGASGGLYNEQFF
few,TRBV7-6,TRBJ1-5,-,TGTGCCAGCAGCACTAGCTGGGTACCCACAAAATGGCCCCAGCATTTT,CASSTSWVPTKWPQHF
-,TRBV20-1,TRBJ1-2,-,TGCAGTGCTAGCCCCTCTCTTGGCTACACCTTC,CSASPSLGYTF
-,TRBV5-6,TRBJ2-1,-,TGTGCCAGCAGCTCTCCCCCCGGGAGAGGGAACAATGAGCAGTTCTTC,CASSSPPGRGNNEQFF
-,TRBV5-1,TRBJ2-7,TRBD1,TGCGCCAGCAGCTTGGCCTCAGGGGGATCCTCCTACGAGCAGTACTTC,CASSLASGGSSYEQYF
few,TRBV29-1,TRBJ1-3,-,TGCAGCGTTGAGGCCACCGGGGGAAACACCATATATTTT,CSVEATGGNTIYF
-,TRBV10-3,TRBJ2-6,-,TGTGCCATCACTGGAGACTCTGGGGCCAACGTCCTGACTTTC,CAITGDSGANVLTF
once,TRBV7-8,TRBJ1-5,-,TGTGCCAGCAGCTTGTACCGGGATCAGCCCCAGCATTTT,CASSLYRDQPQHF
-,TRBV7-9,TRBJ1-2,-,TGTGCCAGCAGCTTAGCTGGGAGTAACTATGGCTACACCTTC,CASSLAGSNYGYTF
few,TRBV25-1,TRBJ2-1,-,TGTGCCAGCACCGACTTCGGGTACAATGAGCAGTTCTTC,CASTDFGYNEQFF
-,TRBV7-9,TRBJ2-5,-,TGTGCCAGCAGTCCTGCGGGATTCCAAGAGACCCAGTACTTC,CASSPAGFQETQYF